The present T cell receptor (beta chain) was sequenced within a study of early T cells in non-severe SARS-CoV-2 infection. In its sample, this clonotype was seen a few times. Its specificity is unknown. MiXCR, run by TCRdb on the 5' RACE reads, gives a single entry per CDR3 protein. The repertoire holds roughly 57,000 distinct CDR3 sequences, with roughly an eighth as singletons. Study-wide results and limits: There was a bias toward anti-spike CD8 responses in VDJdb matching, which missed private and CD4 specificities.

V was clipped by 5 bases and J by 7 bases, with 20 bases between them. This CDR3 is built from 16 residues. Per germline, CDR1 SGHAT and CDR2 FQNNGV. This clonotype was obtained from an adult who was a healthcare worker with PCR-confirmed SARS-CoV-2 infection or an uninfected control (not recorded which). This chain joins TRBV11-2 and TRBJ1-4; D ambiguous. Material for sequencing was whole blood. CDR3 protein: CASSPGEGPRSEKLFF. DNA of the CDR3: TGTGCCAGCAGCCCTGGAGAAGGTCCAAGAAGTGAAAAACTGTTTTTT.